The clone carrying this T cell receptor beta chain was found a few times. As yet, its antigen is unknown. The entry originates in a study of spatial heterogeneity in lung cancer. As for the study in general: In raw reads, more than 9.5 appearances on average were recorded for each unique TCR and UMI combination. Study-wide points: Counts of expanded intratumoral alpha and beta TCRs tracked tumor mutation counts.

Each molecule of TCR cDNA was tagged with one unique molecular identifier. TCRdb re-called the 5' RACE reads through MiXCR, storing one row per CDR3 protein. The sample has around 1,200 distinct CDR3 sequences, 25% to 35% seen once; the top ten hold 20%. Germline CDR1 and CDR2: DFQATT and SNEGSKA (reference sequence). This CDR3 region has 12 residues. Trimming stripped 4 bases from V and 3 bases from J, with 9 bases between. The time point was: sample taken at primary tumor resection. The input for sequencing was lung tumor tissue, taken at surgery. The receptor was isolated from a male donor with early-stage non-small cell lung cancer. The gene calls are TRBV20-1 and TRBJ1-1; tentative D call: TRBD1 (6 bases). In DNA, the CDR3 is TGCAGTGCTAACAGGGCGGACACTGAAGCTTTCTTT. Amino acids: CSANRADTEAFF.